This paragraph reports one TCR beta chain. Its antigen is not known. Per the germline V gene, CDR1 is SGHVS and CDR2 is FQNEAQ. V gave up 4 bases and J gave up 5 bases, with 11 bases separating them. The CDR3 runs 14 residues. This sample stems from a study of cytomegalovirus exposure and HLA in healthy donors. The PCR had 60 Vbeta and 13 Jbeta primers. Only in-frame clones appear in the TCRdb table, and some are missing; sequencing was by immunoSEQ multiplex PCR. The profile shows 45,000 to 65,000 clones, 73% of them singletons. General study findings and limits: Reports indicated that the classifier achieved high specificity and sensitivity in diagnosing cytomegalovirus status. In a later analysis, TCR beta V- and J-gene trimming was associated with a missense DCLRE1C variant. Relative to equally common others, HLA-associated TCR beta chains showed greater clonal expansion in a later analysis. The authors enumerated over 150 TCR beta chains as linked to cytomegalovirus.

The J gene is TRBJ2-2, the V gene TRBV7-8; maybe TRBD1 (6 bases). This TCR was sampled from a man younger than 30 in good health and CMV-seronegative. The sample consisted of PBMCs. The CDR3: CASSSDSVTGELFF. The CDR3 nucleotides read TGTGCCAGCAGCTCGGACAGCGTAACCGGGGAGCTGTTTTTT.